A single sample is the source of the 25 T cell receptor beta chains below, sequenced in a study of blood T cell repertoires in COVID-19. Clones were sequenced by immunoSEQ multiplex PCR, and TCRdb holds only the in-frame ones, with some missing. Seen here are about 250,000 clones, around nine tenths observed once, and the top ten hold under 2%. Material: peripheral blood. These receptors originate from a woman aged 60-75 years who had recovered from COVID-19.

The V and J genes are TRBV28 and TRBJ1-6; a weak D match, TRBD1 (6 bases). Trimming left V 0 bases short and J 7 bases short, with 10 bases between. Germline V gene sequence: CDR1 MDHEN, CDR2 SYDVKM. The CDR3 extends over 15 amino acids. CDR3 amino acids: CASSLWGALNSPLHF. In DNA form, the CDR3 reads TGTGCCAGCAGTTTATGGGGGGCTTTGAATTCACCCCTCCACTTT.

J is TRBJ1-2 and V is TRBV19, with D hard to call. Germline CDR1 LNHDA, CDR2 SQIVND (reference sequence). V was shortened by 6 bases and J by 5 bases, with 10 bases between the two germline ends. CDR3 length: 12 residues. CDR3 DNA: TGTGCCAGTAGCACCATCGGGTATGGCTACACCTTC. This codes for CASSTIGYGYTF.

This chain joins TRBV20-1 and TRBJ2-1; 9 bases map to TRBD2. V shed 3 bases, J shed 16 bases, and the junction held 10 bases outside the gene matches. Germline V gene data show CDR1 as DFQATT and CDR2 as SNEGSKA (reference sequence). The CDR3 length is 12 residues. Written as DNA, the CDR3 is TGCAGTGCTAGTTTACGGGGACTAGCTCTTTTCTTC. It yields the protein CSASLRGLALFF.

The chain has TRBV7-9 and TRBJ1-3; D not certain. V was trimmed by 2 bases and J by 2 bases, leaving 7 bases between them. Germline CDR1 reads SEHNR; CDR2 reads FQNEAQ (reference sequence). The CDR3 length is 14 residues. The CDR3 DNA reads as TGTGCCAGCAGCTTATCTCTTACTGGAAACACCATATATTTT. Translated, it gives CASSLSLTGNTIYF.

The V gene is TRBV6-5, the J gene TRBJ2-1, with 10 bases aligning to TRBD2. The CDR3 sequence is 14 residues long. J was trimmed by 4 bases and V by 7 bases; bases with no gene match: 4. Per the germline V gene, CDR1 is MNHEY and CDR2 is SVGAGI. The CDR3 nucleotides are TGTGCCAGCACCCGGACTAGCGGATACAATGAGCAGTTCTTC. Residues: CASTRTSGYNEQFF.

The chain carries TRBV15 and TRBJ1-5; D gene uncertain. CDR1 and CDR2 from the germline V gene are LNHNV and YYDKDF (reference sequence). V was cut by 2 bases and J by 0 bases, with 14 bases left in between. This CDR3 has 17 amino acids. Written as DNA, the CDR3 is TGTGCCACCAGCAGATCCCCAAAGACACTTAGCAATCAGCCCCAGCATTTT. Protein: CATSRSPKTLSNQPQHF.

The chain employs TRBV12-3 or TRBV12-4 and TRBJ1-6, with D unclear. This CDR3 spans 11 amino acids. The V end lost 7 bases, the J end lost 14 bases, and 12 bases lay between the germline ends. The CDR3 bases are TGTGCCAGCACCTCCGCGGATTCCCTCCACTTT. Protein: CASTSADSLHF.

The chain joins TRBV4-1 to TRBJ1-1; no definite D call. Germline V gene sequence: CDR1 MGHRA, CDR2 YSYEKL. V was pared by 6 bases and J by 1 base, with 12 bases between. This CDR3 is 14 amino acids long. CDR3 nucleotide sequence: TGCGCCAGCAGTCGGGAGGTGGAGAACACTGAAGCTTTCTTT. This encodes CASSREVENTEAFF.

The CDR3 bases are TGTGCCAGCAGTGAAAGGCGGCAGATGGGGGGGCTGACAGATACGCAGTATTTT. Its protein is CASSERRQMGGLTDTQYF. The V gene is TRBV6-1, the J gene TRBJ2-3; a weak D match, TRBD2 (7 bases). Germline CDR1 and CDR2: MNHNS and SASEGT. V dropped 2 bases and J dropped 3 bases, with 21 bases sitting between them. The CDR3 has 18 amino acids.

The V and J genes are TRBV10-3 and TRBJ2-3, with no clear D. The V end was cut by 2 bases, the J end by 0 bases, with 9 bases between. The CDR3 contains 15 residues. CDR1 ENHRY and CDR2 SYGVKD come from the germline V gene. The CDR3 protein is CAISERSASTDTQYF. The CDR3 DNA follows: TGTGCCATCAGTGAGCGGAGTGCTAGCACAGATACGCAGTATTTT.

The J gene is TRBJ2-1, the V gene TRBV5-1; D is ambiguous. In germline, CDR1 is SGHRS, CDR2 YFSETQ. V dropped 3 bases and J dropped 0 bases, with 25 bases sitting between them. This CDR3 is 20 amino acids long. This chain's CDR3 is CASSYPSPVAGQSSYNEQFF. CDR3 in DNA: TGCGCCAGCAGCTACCCCTCCCCCGTCGCAGGCCAAAGCTCCTACAATGAGCAGTTCTTC. Looking up the rest from reference TRBV5-1 and TRBJ2-1 gives the full variable domain: KAGVTQTPRYLIKTRGQQVTLSCSPISGHRSVSWYQQTPGQGLQFLFEYFSETQRNKGNFPGRFSGRQFSNSRSEMNVSTLELGDSALYLCASSYPSPVAGQSSYNEQFFGPGTRLTVL.

This clone came up once. The genes are TRBV4-1 and TRBJ2-5; 11 positions agree with TRBD2. The length of the CDR3 is 15 residues. Germline CDR1 reads MGHRA; CDR2 reads YSYEKL. After removal of 2 bases from V and 5 bases from J, the junction contained 4 bases not matched to a gene. For the CDR3, the DNA is TGCGCCAGCAGCCAACTTACTAGCGGGGGTGAGACCCAGTACTTC. It translates to CASSQLTSGGETQYF.

The rearrangement links TRBV18 to TRBJ1-5, with TRBD1 matching over 7 bases. The CDR3 sequence is 16 residues long. Trimming cost V 3 bases and J 3 bases; bases outside gene matches: 8. CDR1 is KGHSH, CDR2 LQKENI, per germline. CDR3 coding DNA: TGTGCCAGCTCACCCTCGGGAGGGGGCAACAATCAGCCCCAGCATTTT. This translates into CASSPSGGGNNQPQHF.

The V and J genes are TRBV9 and TRBJ2-2, with D possibly TRBD1 on 5 matching bases. The CDR3 has 15 residues. V was shortened by 0 bases and J by 5 bases, with 11 bases between the two germline ends. Germline V gene sequence: CDR1 SGDLS, CDR2 YYNGEE. The CDR3 sequence is CASSVASGQTGELFF. CDR3 bases: TGTGCCAGCAGCGTAGCGTCAGGGCAGACCGGGGAGCTGTTTTTT.

This chain uses TRBV23-1 with TRBJ2-1; TRBD2 matches at 8 bases. TRBV23-1 is marked as an open reading frame, function uncertain. The CDR3 runs to 18 residues. The ends lost 4 bases at V and 8 bases at J; junction bases unmatched: 19. CDR3 in DNA: TGCGCCAGCAGTCTCCAACATTTGGATCGGGGGGGCTTCGATGAGCAGTTCTTC. As protein: CASSLQHLDRGGFDEQFF.

The chain has TRBV9 and TRBJ1-3; tentatively, D is TRBD1 (5 bases). From germline, CDR1 is SGDLS and CDR2 YYNGEE. Trimming pared 0 bases from V and 5 bases from J, leaving 12 bases between. The CDR3 has 15 residues. The CDR3 region is CASSVDVQARNTIYF. The DNA for the CDR3 is TGTGCCAGCAGCGTAGACGTACAGGCCAGAAACACCATATATTTT.

The chain couples TRBV5-4 to TRBJ2-1; TRBD1 is a possible D gene (6 bases). Trimming left V 0 bases short and J 1 base short, with 14 bases between. Germline V gives CDR1 SGHNT, CDR2 YYREEE (reference sequence). CDR3 length equals 17 residues. CDR3: CASSLGGGGRSYNEQFF. The CDR3, as DNA: TGTGCCAGCAGCTTGGGTGGTGGGGGCCGGTCCTACAATGAGCAGTTCTTC.

CDR3: CASSQATGQGWGEQYF. CDR3 DNA: TGTGCCAGCAGCCAAGCTACGGGACAGGGGTGGGGCGAGCAGTACTTC. The rearrangement links TRBV3-1 (or the pseudogene TRBV3-2) to TRBJ2-7; TRBD1 matches at 10 bases. The CDR3 runs to 16 residues. With 1 base clipped from V and 6 bases from J, the junction kept 9 bases outside the gene matches. CDR1 and CDR2 (germline): LGHDT, YNNKEL (reference sequence).

The chain couples TRBV18 to TRBJ1-5; TRBD1 agrees at 8 bases. CDR1 KGHSH and CDR2 LQKENI come from the germline V gene. The CDR3 spans 15 residues. Unmatched junction bases numbered 0, after V lost 2 bases and J lost 0 bases. CDR3 nucleotides: TGTGCCAGCTCACCAGGACAGGGTAGCAATCAGCCCCAGCATTTT. It is translated as CASSPGQGSNQPQHF.

For the CDR3, the DNA is TGTGCCAGCAGGACTCGGGTGGCCAAAAACATTCAGTACTTC. Residues: CASRTRVAKNIQYF. The chain is built from TRBV2 and TRBJ2-4; D not certain. Trimming removed 6 bases at V and 1 base at J, with 10 bases between. The germline CDR1 and CDR2 sequences are SNHLY and FYNNEI. The CDR3 is made up of 14 amino acids.

V is TRBV10-3 and J is TRBJ2-1; 11 bases fit TRBD2. V dropped 6 bases and J dropped 4; count of bases not matched to a gene: 2. This CDR3 comprises 14 residues. CDR1 is ENHRY and CDR2 is SYGVKD in the germline V gene. This CDR3 reads CAIRTSGAYNEQFF. The CDR3 DNA sequence: TGTGCCATCAGGACTAGCGGGGCATACAATGAGCAGTTCTTC.

V is TRBV28 and J is TRBJ1-2; tentatively, D is TRBD1 (6 bases). V lost 7 bases to trimming and J lost 0 bases, with 15 bases between them. The CDR3 contains 15 residues. Per the germline V gene, CDR1 is MDHEN and CDR2 is SYDVKM. The CDR3 DNA reads as TGTGCCAGCACTCCCCCAGGGGCTCCTAACTATGGCTACACCTTC. Translated, it gives CASTPPGAPNYGYTF.

V gene TRBV11-2 combines with J gene TRBJ1-1; D uncertain. V dropped 6 bases and J dropped 0 bases, with 8 bases sitting between them. The length of the CDR3 is 13 residues. Germline values: CDR1 SGHAT, CDR2 FQNNGV. The CDR3 DNA is TGTGCCAGCAGTCACTTCATGAACACTGAAGCTTTCTTT. Encoded protein: CASSHFMNTEAFF.

This clone has a single count. The V call is TRBV28, the J call TRBJ1-5; D might be TRBD1 (5 bases). The length of the CDR3 is 16 residues. V lost 5 bases and J 6 bases, leaving 20 bases between the germline ends. Germline values: CDR1 MDHEN, CDR2 SYDVKM. The CDR3 DNA is TGTGCCAGCAGTATCTCCGGGGGGATTGGAGGTCAGCCCCAGCATTTT. Amino acids: CASSISGGIGGQPQHF.

The chain links TRBV10-3 to TRBJ2-7; D gene ambiguous. CDR3 length equals 14 residues. Trimming removed 5 bases at V and 2 bases at J, with 13 bases between. Germline values: CDR1 ENHRY, CDR2 SYGVKD. The CDR3 protein is CAISKASHPYEQYF. CDR3 coding DNA: TGTGCCATCAGTAAAGCCTCGCACCCCTACGAGCAGTACTTC.